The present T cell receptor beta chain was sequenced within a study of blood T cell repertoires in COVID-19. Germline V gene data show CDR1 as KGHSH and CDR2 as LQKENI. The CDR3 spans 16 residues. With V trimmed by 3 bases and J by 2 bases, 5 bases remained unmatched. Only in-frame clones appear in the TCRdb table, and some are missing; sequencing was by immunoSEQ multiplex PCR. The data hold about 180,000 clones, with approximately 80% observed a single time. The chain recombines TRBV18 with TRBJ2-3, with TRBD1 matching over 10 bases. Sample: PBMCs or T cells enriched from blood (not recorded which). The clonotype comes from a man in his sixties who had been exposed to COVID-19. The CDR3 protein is CASSPTTGGFTDTQYF. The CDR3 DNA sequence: TGTGCCAGCTCACCCACGACAGGGGGCTTCACAGATACGCAGTATTTT.